Listed below are T cell receptor beta chains from one sample, sequenced in a study of blood T cell repertoires in COVID-19. Here immunoSEQ multiplex PCR was the method, and the copy in TCRdb shows in-frame clones only, minus some. The profile covers roughly 70,000 clones, with 80% appearing a single time and around a sixth taken by the ten largest. The specimen sequenced was peripheral blood. The receptors stem from a man aged 65 to 85 who had recovered from COVID-19. Each CDR3 is given with its conserved first and last residue. D genes are given only for firm matches. The size entry is marked missing in some rows and otherwise reads once, few, many or a size class.

CDR3nt,CDR3aa,abundance,d_gene,len,v_gene,j_gene
TGTGCCAGCAGCTTACAGGGGGCATGGGGCAATCAGCCCCAGCATTTT,CASSLQGAWGNQPQHF,-,TRBD1,16,TRBV7-8,TRBJ1-5
TGCGCCAGCAGCCCTGGGGCGGCCAGGGTTGAGACCCAGTACTTC,CASSPGAARVETQYF,-,-,15,TRBV4-1,TRBJ2-5
TGTGCCAGCAGGAGCGGGACAGGGAGCTCGCAGCCCCAGCATTTT,CASRSGTGSSQPQHF,-,TRBD1,15,TRBV27,TRBJ1-5
TGTGCCAGCAGCAGCGGACTAGCCGGTGAGCAGTTCTTC,CASSSGLAGEQFF,-,TRBD2,13,TRBV5-6,TRBJ2-1
TGTGCCATCAGTGAGTCGACAGGGTTGGATGAAAAACTGTTTTTT,CAISESTGLDEKLFF,-,TRBD1,15,TRBV10-3,TRBJ1-4
TGTGCCAGCTCCAAGGACAGGGGCGAAGCTTTCTTT,CASSKDRGEAFF,few,TRBD1,12,TRBV18,TRBJ1-1
TGTGCCAGCAGCGTGAGTACCGGACAGGGGGCGGATGGAAACACCATATATTTT,CASSVSTGQGADGNTIYF,-,TRBD1,18,TRBV9,TRBJ1-3
TGCGCCAGCAGCCAAGAATGGCAGGGGGAAGAGACCCAGTACTTC,CASSQEWQGEETQYF,-,TRBD1,15,TRBV4-1,TRBJ2-5
TGTGCCTGGAGTGTAAACTTCCGTGACAGTTGGGGTATATACGAGCAGTACTTC,CAWSVNFRDSWGIYEQYF,-,-,18,TRBV30,TRBJ2-7
TGTGCCAGCAGCTTAGGTGGTAGCGTCTATGAGCAGTTCTTC,CASSLGGSVYEQFF,-,-,14,TRBV7-2,TRBJ2-1
TGTGCCAGTAGTAGTGACAGGGCCCGGAATGAGCAGTTCTTC,CASSSDRARNEQFF,-,TRBD1,14,TRBV19,TRBJ2-1
TGTGCCAGCAGCTTCACAGGGGATAATGAAAAACTGTTTTTT,CASSFTGDNEKLFF,-,TRBD1,14,TRBV11-3,TRBJ1-4
TGTGCCACCAGCAGGCCGCGGGGGCAGCTCGATCAGCCCCAGCATTTT,CATSRPRGQLDQPQHF,-,-,16,TRBV15,TRBJ1-5
TGTGCCAGCAGTTACTCGAAGTGGACTAGCGGGGCACAAGAGACCCAGTACTTC,CASSYSKWTSGAQETQYF,-,TRBD2,18,TRBV6-2/TRBV6-3,TRBJ2-5
TGTGCCAGCAGCAATAGCGTAGAGACCCAGTACTTC,CASSNSVETQYF,-,-,12,TRBV12-3/TRBV12-4,TRBJ2-5
TGTGCCAGCAGCCTCCCGCGGAGTGGGGAGACCCAGTACTTC,CASSLPRSGETQYF,-,-,14,TRBV5-4,TRBJ2-5
TGTGCCAGCAGCCCCGGGACAGGGTACACTGAAGCTTTCTTT,CASSPGTGYTEAFF,-,TRBD1,14,TRBV7-3,TRBJ1-1
TGTGCCAGCAGCTTAGGGGAGGCTAGTTCACCCCTCCACTTT,CASSLGEASSPLHF,few,-,14,TRBV7-6,TRBJ1-6